This is a list of T cell receptor beta chains from one sample in a study of patients and donors after allogeneic stem cell transplantation. MiXCR, applied by TCRdb to the RT-PCR reads, yields one record per CDR3 protein. The sample gives over 400,000 distinct CDR3 sequences, about a sixth of which show up once; less than 8.5% is in the top ten. Sequencing was performed on blood, either unsorted or a sorted T cell fraction (not recorded which). The receptors originated from a human donor who was either an allogeneic HSCT recipient or a stem cell or donor lymphocyte infusion donor (not recorded which). It is not recorded whose cells these are; they may come from a transplant donor. Each CDR3 is given with its conserved first and last residue. A D gene is named only where the DNA matches it firmly. Expanded clones get a size class; other rows say once, few or many, or leave the size out.

>-|-|TRBV10-3|TRBJ1-1
TGTGCCATCAGTTTTAGTATACGAGGCACTGAAGCTTTCTTT
CAISFSIRGTEAFF
>-|-|TRBV6-5|TRBJ2-3
TGTGCCAGCAGTTACCTCGGCAGCGGTTCAGATACGCAGTATTTT
CASSYLGSGSDTQYF
>TRBD1|few|TRBV10-3|TRBJ2-7
TGTGCCATCAGTGAATTGTCCGGCAGGGGGTCGTCCTACGAGCAGTACTTC
CAISELSGRGSSYEQYF
>TRBD1|few|TRBV5-1|TRBJ1-1
TGCGCCAGCAGCGCTCCGGGACAGGGGACTTTGAACACTGAAGCTTTCTTT
CASSAPGQGTLNTEAFF
>TRBD1|few|TRBV5-1|TRBJ2-5
TGCGCCAGCCGACAGGGAGTAGAGACCCAGTACTTC
CASRQGVETQYF
>TRBD2|many|TRBV7-2|TRBJ2-1
TGTGCCAGCAGACCGACTAGCGGGGGGCACAATGAGCAGTTCTTC
CASRPTSGGHNEQFF
>TRBD2|-|TRBV25-1|TRBJ2-1
TGTGCCAGCAGTGGTAGCGGGGGCCTTTCTTACAATGAGCAGTTCTTC
CASSGSGGLSYNEQFF
>TRBD1|-|TRBV4-1|TRBJ1-2
TGCGCCAGCAGCCAGCCGGGACAGGGGGTCTATGGCTACACCTTC
CASSQPGQGVYGYTF
>TRBD1|few|TRBV9|TRBJ2-1
TGTGCCAGCAGCGTGGGACAGGACAATGAGCAGTTCTTC
CASSVGQDNEQFF
>-|-|TRBV12-3/TRBV12-4|TRBJ1-3
TGTGCCAGCAGTATCCTTACTGGGCCTGGAAACACCATATATTTT
CASSILTGPGNTIYF
>-|-|TRBV2|TRBJ1-1
TGTGCCAGTCAGACTAAACTGACTGAAGCTTTCTTT
CASQTKLTEAFF
>TRBD1|-|TRBV2|TRBJ1-5
TGTGCCAGCAGGCCGGGACAGGGAATAGGTCAGCCCCAGCATTTT
CASRPGQGIGQPQHF
>-|many|TRBV5-6|TRBJ1-5
TGTGCCAGCAGCTTTTTCAGGGAGGTTCGCGCTCAGCCCCAGCATTTT
CASSFFREVRAQPQHF
>TRBD2|few|TRBV5-1|TRBJ2-2
TGCGCCAGCAGCTTGCCTTCGGGAGGGCCCGCCGGGGAGCTGTTTTTT
CASSLPSGGPAGELFF
>-|once|TRBV7-9|TRBJ2-7
TGTGCCAGCACCCAGGGGTACGAGCAGTACTTC
CASTQGYEQYF
>-|many|TRBV7-9|TRBJ1-5
TGTGCCAGTCAACACGATAGCAATCAGCCCCAGCATTTT
CASQHDSNQPQHF
>-|few|TRBV2|TRBJ1-5
TGTGCCAGCAGTCAAACAGGGAACAATCAGCCCCAGCATTTT
CASSQTGNNQPQHF
>-|few|TRBV7-2|TRBJ2-4
TGTGCCAGCAGCTCAGGGTCGGGGACCAAAAACATTCAGTACTTC
CASSSGSGTKNIQYF
>-|few|TRBV12-3/TRBV12-4|TRBJ2-1
TGTGCCAGCAGGGGTACTAGCAACGAGCAGTTCTTC
CASRGTSNEQFF
>-|-|TRBV3-1|TRBJ1-6
TGTGCCAGCAGCCAAGAGGGGGGTAACCTCCACTTT
CASSQEGGNLHF
>TRBD1|-|TRBV3-1|TRBJ2-7
TGTGCCACCAGGGACAGGTCTTCCTACGAGCAGTACTTC
CATRDRSSYEQYF
>TRBD1|few|TRBV4-1|TRBJ2-7
TGCGCCAGCAGCCAAGATCTAGGAAGGGACAGAACGGGTGAGCAGTACTTC
CASSQDLGRDRTGEQYF
>TRBD1|-|TRBV7-3|TRBJ1-1
TGTGCCAGCAGCTTATGGTCGGACAGGGGGAACACTGAAGCTTTCTTT
CASSLWSDRGNTEAFF
>-|-|TRBV7-8|TRBJ1-4
TGTGCCAGCAGCTTAGCGTCCAGGGGACTGGGTGAAAAACTGTTTTTT
CASSLASRGLGEKLFF
>-|few|TRBV29-1|TRBJ2-7
TGCAGCGTTGAAATAGGGCAGGTCGGGGGCTACGAGCAGTACTTC
CSVEIGQVGGYEQYF
>-|-|TRBV7-8|TRBJ1-4
TGTGCCAGCAGCTTAGCGGTAACCCCCTGGGCAACTAATGAAAAACTGTTTTTT
CASSLAVTPWATNEKLFF
>TRBD2|many|TRBV4-1|TRBJ2-7
TGCGCCAGCAGCCAAGATTACGGACTAGCCTACGAGCAGTACTTC
CASSQDYGLAYEQYF
>TRBD1|-|TRBV5-6|TRBJ2-7
TGTGCCAGCAGCCATTCGACCCAGGGGGTATCCGGCGAGCAGTACTTC
CASSHSTQGVSGEQYF
>-|-|TRBV19|TRBJ2-3
TGTGCCAGTAGTATAAGGGACCCCGGTGGTACGCAGTATTTT
CASSIRDPGGTQYF
>-|-|TRBV15|TRBJ2-3
TGTGCCACCAGCGGGGGGATTGGACCCAAAGCTTCAGATACGCAGTATTTT
CATSGGIGPKASDTQYF
>-|few|TRBV7-2|TRBJ2-5
TGTGCCAGCAGCGCAGGGCAGGGTATATTTGAGACCCAGTACTTC
CASSAGQGIFETQYF
>-|many|TRBV5-1|TRBJ1-2
TGCGCCAGCAGCACGGGGGGTTTGGATGGCTACACCTTC
CASSTGGLDGYTF
>TRBD2|-|TRBV4-1|TRBJ2-5
TGCGCCAGCAGCCAATCCCTAGCGGGTGGGGGAGAGACCCAGTACTTC
CASSQSLAGGGETQYF
>-|few|TRBV4-1|TRBJ2-7
TGCGCCAGCAGCCCAGAGGTCACGGGGGTTTACGAGCAGTACTTC
CASSPEVTGVYEQYF
>-|few|TRBV6-5|TRBJ2-5
TGTGCCAGCAGTTACCCCCAATGGAGCGATCAAGAGACCCAGTACTTC
CASSYPQWSDQETQYF
>-|many|TRBV7-9|TRBJ2-3
TGTGCCAGCAGCTTAGCTGGAGGAGATACGCAGTATTTT
CASSLAGGDTQYF
>-|-|TRBV18|TRBJ2-3
TGTGCCAGCTCACCAGGGAAAGATACGCAGTATTTT
CASSPGKDTQYF
>TRBD2|-|TRBV12-3/TRBV12-4|TRBJ2-5
TGTGCCAGCAGTTTAGGGAGCGGGAGGGCCCAAGAGACCCAGTACTTC
CASSLGSGRAQETQYF
>TRBD1|-|TRBV6-1|TRBJ2-3
TGTGCCAGCAGTAGACGCGGGACAGGGGGCAAAGATACGCAGTATTTT
CASSRRGTGGKDTQYF